This T cell receptor (beta chain) is from a study of T cells in Graves' hyperthyroidism and ophthalmopathy. Study results and limitations: In blood, most of the thyroid clonotypes expanded above 0.001 were also present.

For the diagnoses, clinical symptoms, serum thyroxine and TRAb, thyroid ultrasound and orbital computed tomography were used. This clonotype was counted many times. Its antigen is unidentified. Germline CDR1 is SGHAT and CDR2 is FQNNGV. Trimming stripped 3 bases from V and 0 bases from J, with 11 bases between. The CDR3 has 15 residues. Amplification of TCR beta CDR3 regions used RNA as the template. HTBI primers were used for first-round RT-PCR of the TCR CDR3. MiXCR, applied by TCRdb to the multiplex PCR reads, yields one record per CDR3 protein. The sample records roughly 290,000 distinct CDR3 sequences, over 15% being singletons.

Sequenced sample: blood. This sequence was found in a woman in her sixties or seventies with Graves' ophthalmopathy. This chain connects TRBV11-2 to TRBJ1-1, with D hard to call. The CDR3 loop is CASSFSNIMNTEAFF. CDR3 DNA: TGTGCCAGCAGCTTCTCAAACATCATGAACACTGAAGCTTTCTTT.